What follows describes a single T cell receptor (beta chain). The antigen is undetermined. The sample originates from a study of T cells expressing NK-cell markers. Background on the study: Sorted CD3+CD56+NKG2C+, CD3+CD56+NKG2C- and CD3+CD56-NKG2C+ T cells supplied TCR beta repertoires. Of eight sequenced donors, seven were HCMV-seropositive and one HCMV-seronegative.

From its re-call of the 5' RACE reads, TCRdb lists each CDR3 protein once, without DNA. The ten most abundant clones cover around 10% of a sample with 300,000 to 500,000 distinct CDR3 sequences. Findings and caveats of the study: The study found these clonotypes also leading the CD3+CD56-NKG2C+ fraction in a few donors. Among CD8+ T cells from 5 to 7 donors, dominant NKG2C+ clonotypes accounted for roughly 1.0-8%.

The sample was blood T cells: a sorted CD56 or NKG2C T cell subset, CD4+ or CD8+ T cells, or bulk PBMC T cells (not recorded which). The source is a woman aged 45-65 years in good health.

CDR3 in amino acids: CASSFPDGRGYTF. This chain connects TRBV7-8 to TRBJ1-2. Germline V gene sequence: CDR1 SGHVS, CDR2 FQNEAQ. This CDR3 spans 13 amino acids.